This record looks at one TCR beta chain sequence and its context. The antigen is unknown. There are 14 residues in the CDR3. The V gene's germline CDR1 is SGHTA and CDR2 FQGNSA. V trimming: 5 bases; J trimming: 9 bases; junction bases outside the gene matches: 10. PCR used 60 Vbeta primers and 13 Jbeta primers. Measured with immunoSEQ multiplex PCR; TCRdb has only the in-frame clones, and not every one. The sample carries 150,000 to 200,000 clones, about three quarters recorded once. The sample originates from a study of cytomegalovirus exposure and HLA in healthy donors. The overall study: An early release of data contained about 85 million unique TCRs, which came from HLA-typed donors.

Study-level points and caveats: For TCR beta chains, V- and J-gene trimming was later linked to a missense DCLRE1C variant.

The receptor comes from a man between 18 and 29 years old in good health and CMV-seropositive. Material: PBMCs. The chain couples TRBV7-2 to TRBJ2-1; 7 positions match TRBD2. The CDR3 region has the DNA TGTGCCAGCAGCCCCATAGGACTAGTTGGTGAGCAGTTCTTC. Protein sequence: CASSPIGLVGEQFF. Full variable domain (missing parts from reference TRBV7-2 and TRBJ2-1): GAGVSQSPSNKVTEKGKDVELRCDPISGHTALYWYRQSLGQGLEFLIYFQGNSAPDKSGLPSDRFSAERTGGSVSTLTIQRTQQEDSAVYLCASSPIGLVGEQFFGPGTRLTVL.